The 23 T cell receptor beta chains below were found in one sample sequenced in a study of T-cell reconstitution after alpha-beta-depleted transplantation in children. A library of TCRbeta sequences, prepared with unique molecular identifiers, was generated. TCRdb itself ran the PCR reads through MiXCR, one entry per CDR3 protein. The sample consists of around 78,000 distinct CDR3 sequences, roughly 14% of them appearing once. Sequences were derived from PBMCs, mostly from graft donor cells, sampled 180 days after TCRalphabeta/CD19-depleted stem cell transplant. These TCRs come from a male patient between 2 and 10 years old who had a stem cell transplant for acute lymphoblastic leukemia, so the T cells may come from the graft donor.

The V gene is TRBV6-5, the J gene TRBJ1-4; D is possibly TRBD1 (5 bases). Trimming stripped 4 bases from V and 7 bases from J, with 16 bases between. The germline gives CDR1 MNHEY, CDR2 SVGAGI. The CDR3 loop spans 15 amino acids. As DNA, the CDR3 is TGTGCCAGCAGTTCCCCAGGGAAGGGGCGTGAAAAACTGTTTTTT. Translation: CASSSPGKGREKLFF.

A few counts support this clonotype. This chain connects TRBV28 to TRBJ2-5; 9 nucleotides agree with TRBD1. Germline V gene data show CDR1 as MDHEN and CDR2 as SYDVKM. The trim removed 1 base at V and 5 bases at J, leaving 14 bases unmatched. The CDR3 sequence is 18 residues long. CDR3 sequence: CASSLLAVTGGVWETQYF. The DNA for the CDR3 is TGTGCCAGCAGTTTATTAGCGGTGACAGGGGGAGTTTGGGAGACCCAGTACTTC. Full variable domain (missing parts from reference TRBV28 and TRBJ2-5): DVKVTQSSRYLVKRTGEKVFLECVQDMDHENMFWYRQDPGLGLRLIYFSYDVKMKEKGDIPEGYSVSREKKERFSLILESASTNQTSMYLCASSLLAVTGGVWETQYFGPGTRLLVL.

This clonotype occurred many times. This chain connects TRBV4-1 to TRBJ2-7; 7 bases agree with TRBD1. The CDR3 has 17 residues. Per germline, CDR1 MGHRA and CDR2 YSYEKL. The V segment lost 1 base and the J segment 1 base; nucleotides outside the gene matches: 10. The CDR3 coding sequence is TGCGCCAGCAGCCAAGTCCCCGGGACAGCTTTTTCCTACGAGCAGTACTTC. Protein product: CASSQVPGTAFSYEQYF.

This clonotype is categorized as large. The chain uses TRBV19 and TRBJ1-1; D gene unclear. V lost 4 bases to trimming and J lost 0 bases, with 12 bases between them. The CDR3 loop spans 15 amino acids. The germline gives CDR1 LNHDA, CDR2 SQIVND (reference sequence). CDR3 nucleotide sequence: TGTGCCAGTAGTACAGGACTCTACTTGAACACTGAAGCTTTCTTT. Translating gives CASSTGLYLNTEAFF.

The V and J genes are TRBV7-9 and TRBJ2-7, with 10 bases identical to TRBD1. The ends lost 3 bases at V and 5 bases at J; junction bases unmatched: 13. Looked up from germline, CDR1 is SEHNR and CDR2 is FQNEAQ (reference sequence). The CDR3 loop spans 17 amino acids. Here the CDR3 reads CASSFPPQGQGPNEQYF. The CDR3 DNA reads TGTGCCAGCAGCTTCCCTCCACAGGGACAGGGGCCAAACGAGCAGTACTTC. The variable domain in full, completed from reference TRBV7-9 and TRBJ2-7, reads DTGVSQNPRHKITKRGQNVTFRCDPISEHNRLYWYRQTLGQGPEFLTYFQNEAQLEKSRLLSDRFSAERPKGSFSTLEIQRTEQGDSAMYLCASSFPPQGQGPNEQYFGPGTRLTVT.

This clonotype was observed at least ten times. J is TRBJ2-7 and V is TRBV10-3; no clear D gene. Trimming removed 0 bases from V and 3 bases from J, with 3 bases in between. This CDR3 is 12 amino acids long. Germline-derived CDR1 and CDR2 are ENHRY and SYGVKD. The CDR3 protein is CAISESGYEQYF. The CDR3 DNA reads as TGTGCCATCAGTGAGTCGGGCTACGAGCAGTACTTC.

The CDR3 nucleotides are TGTGCCAGCAGCGCGCCGACAGGGAATGAGCAGTTCTTC. It yields the protein CASSAPTGNEQFF. The chain has TRBV7-9 and TRBJ2-1, with 7 bases lining up with TRBD1. The trim removed 5 bases at V and 7 bases at J, leaving 5 bases unmatched. The CDR3 totals 13 residues. Germline V gene lookup returns CDR1 SEHNR and CDR2 FQNEAQ (reference sequence).

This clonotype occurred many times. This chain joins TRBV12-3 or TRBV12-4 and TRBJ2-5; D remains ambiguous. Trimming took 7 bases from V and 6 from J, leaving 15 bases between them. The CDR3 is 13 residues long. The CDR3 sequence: CASISNTRQTQYF. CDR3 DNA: TGTGCCAGCATCAGTAATACTCGGCAGACCCAGTACTTC.

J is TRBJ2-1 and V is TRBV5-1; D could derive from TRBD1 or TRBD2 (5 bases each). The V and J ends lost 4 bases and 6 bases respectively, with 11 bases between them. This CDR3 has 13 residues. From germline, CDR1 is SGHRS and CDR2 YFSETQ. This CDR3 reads CASSPNGGNEQFF. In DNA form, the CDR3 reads TGCGCCAGCAGCCCGAATGGGGGCAATGAGCAGTTCTTC. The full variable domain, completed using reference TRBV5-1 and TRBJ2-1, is KAGVTQTPRYLIKTRGQQVTLSCSPISGHRSVSWYQQTPGQGLQFLFEYFSETQRNKGNFPGRFSGRQFSNSRSEMNVSTLELGDSALYLCASSPNGGNEQFFGPGTRLTVL.

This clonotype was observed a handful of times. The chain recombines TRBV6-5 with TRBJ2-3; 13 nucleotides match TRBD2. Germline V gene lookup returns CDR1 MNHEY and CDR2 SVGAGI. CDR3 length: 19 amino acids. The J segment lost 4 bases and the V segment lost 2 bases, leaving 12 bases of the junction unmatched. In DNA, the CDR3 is TGTGCCAGCAGTTACCGGGGAACTAGCGGGAGGGCCGGGTCAGATACGCAGTATTTT. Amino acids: CASSYRGTSGRAGSDTQYF.

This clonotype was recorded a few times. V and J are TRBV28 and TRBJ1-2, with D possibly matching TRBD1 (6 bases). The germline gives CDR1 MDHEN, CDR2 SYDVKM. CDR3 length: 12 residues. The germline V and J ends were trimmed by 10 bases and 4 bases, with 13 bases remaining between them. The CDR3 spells CATLRGAYGYTF. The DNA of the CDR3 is TGTGCCACCCTCCGGGGGGCCTATGGCTACACCTTC.

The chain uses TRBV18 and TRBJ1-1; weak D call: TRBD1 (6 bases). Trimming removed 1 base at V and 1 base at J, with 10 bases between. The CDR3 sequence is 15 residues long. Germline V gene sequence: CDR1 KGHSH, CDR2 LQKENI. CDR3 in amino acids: CASSPRPDRNTEAFF. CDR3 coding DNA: TGTGCCAGCTCACCACGACCGGACAGGAACACTGAAGCTTTCTTT.

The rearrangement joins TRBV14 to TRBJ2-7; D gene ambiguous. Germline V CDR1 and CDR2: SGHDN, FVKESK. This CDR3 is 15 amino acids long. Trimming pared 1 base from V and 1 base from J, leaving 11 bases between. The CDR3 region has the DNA TGTGCCAGCAGCCAAGGATGGGGAAGGTCCTACGAGCAGTACTTC. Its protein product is CASSQGWGRSYEQYF.

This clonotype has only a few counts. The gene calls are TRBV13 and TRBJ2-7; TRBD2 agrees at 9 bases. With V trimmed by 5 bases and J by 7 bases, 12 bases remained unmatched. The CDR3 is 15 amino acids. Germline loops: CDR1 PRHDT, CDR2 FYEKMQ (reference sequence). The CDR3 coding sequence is TGTGCCAGCAGCGCCTGGATAGCGGGAGTGCAAGAGCAGTACTTC. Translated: CASSAWIAGVQEQYF.

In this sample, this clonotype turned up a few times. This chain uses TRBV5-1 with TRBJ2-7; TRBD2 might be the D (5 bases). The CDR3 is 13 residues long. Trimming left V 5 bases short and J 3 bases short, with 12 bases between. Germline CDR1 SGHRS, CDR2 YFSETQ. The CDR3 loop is CASSEDGLYEQYF. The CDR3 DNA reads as TGCGCCAGCAGTGAGGACGGACTCTACGAGCAGTACTTC.

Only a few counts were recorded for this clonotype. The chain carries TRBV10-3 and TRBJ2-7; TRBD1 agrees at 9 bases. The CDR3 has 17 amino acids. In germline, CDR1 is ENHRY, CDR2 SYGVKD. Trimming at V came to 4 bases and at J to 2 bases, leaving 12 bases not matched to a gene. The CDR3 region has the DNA TGTGCCATCAGTGGTCCCCGGAGGACAGGGGTACCCTACGAGCAGTACTTC. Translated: CAISGPRRTGVPYEQYF.

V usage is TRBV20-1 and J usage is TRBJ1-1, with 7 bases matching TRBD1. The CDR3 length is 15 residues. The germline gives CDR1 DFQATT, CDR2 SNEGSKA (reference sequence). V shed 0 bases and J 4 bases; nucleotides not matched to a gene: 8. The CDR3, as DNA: TGCAGTGCTAGAGATCGGAGGGGGCGAGGCACTGAAGCTTTCTTT. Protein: CSARDRRGRGTEAFF.

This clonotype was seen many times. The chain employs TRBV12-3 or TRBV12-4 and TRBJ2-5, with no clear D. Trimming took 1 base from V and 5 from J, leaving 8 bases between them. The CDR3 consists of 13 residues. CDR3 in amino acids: CASSLEGRETQYF. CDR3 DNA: TGTGCCAGCAGTTTAGAGGGCAGGGAGACCCAGTACTTC.

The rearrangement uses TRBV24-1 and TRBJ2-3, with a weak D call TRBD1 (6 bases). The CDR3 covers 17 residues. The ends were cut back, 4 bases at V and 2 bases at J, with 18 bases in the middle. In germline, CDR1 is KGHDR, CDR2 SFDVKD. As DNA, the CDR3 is TGTGCCACCAGTGAGCACAGGGTCGTGGGAACCACAGATACGCAGTATTTT. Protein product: CATSEHRVVGTTDTQYF.

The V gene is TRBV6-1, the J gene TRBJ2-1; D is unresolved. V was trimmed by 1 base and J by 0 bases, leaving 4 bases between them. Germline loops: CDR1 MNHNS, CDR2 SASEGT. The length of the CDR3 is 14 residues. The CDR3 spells CASSEGPSYNEQFF. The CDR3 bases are TGTGCCAGCAGTGAAGGGCCCTCCTACAATGAGCAGTTCTTC.

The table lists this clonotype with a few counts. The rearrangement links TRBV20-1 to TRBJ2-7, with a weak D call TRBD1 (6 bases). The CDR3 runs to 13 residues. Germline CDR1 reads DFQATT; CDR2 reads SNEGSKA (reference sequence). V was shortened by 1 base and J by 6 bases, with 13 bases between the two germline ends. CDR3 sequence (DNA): TGCAGTGCTAGAGGGAGAAGGGGGTTCGAGCAGTACTTC. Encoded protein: CSARGRRGFEQYF.

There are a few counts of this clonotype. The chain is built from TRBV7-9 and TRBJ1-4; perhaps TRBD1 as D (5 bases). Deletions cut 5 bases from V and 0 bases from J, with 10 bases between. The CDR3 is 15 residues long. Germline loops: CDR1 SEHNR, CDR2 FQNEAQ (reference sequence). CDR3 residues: CASSAGDTTNEKLFF. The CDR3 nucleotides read TGTGCCAGCAGCGCGGGGGATACAACTAATGAAAAACTGTTTTTT.

CDR3 DNA sequence: TGTGCCATCAGTGAAGCAGGTTACGAGCAGTACTTC. As protein: CAISEAGYEQYF. The V and J genes are TRBV10-3 and TRBJ2-7, with no clear D. V gave up 3 bases and J gave up 4 bases, with 7 bases separating them. Germline loops: CDR1 ENHRY, CDR2 SYGVKD. The CDR3 is 12 residues long.